The next 24 T cell receptor beta chains were all read from a single sample in a study of human T cells and chemical hapten exposure. Total RNA was extracted from unfractionated whole blood. Using its own MiXCR run on the 5' RACE reads, TCRdb lists one record per CDR3 protein. The table has 110,000 to 150,000 distinct CDR3 sequences, about 4% seen once. Every receptor here comes from a female donor in good health.

Comment on this clonotype: A read error may explain this, as a much larger clone is one base away. The genes are TRBV6-4 and TRBJ1-6; possible D gene TRBD1, 6 bases. Germline V CDR1 and CDR2: MRHNA, SNTAGT. This CDR3 region has 14 residues. CDR3 residues: CASSDQGGQSPLNF. In nucleotides, the CDR3 is TGTGCCAGCAGTGACCAGGGAGGACAGTCACCCCTCAACTTT.

Ten or more counts support this clonotype. The V and J genes are TRBV7-9 and TRBJ2-3; D is possibly TRBD1 (6 bases). The CDR3 length is 12 residues. Germline CDR1 and CDR2: SEHNR and FQNEAQ (reference sequence). V lost 8 bases and J 10 bases, leaving 16 bases between the germline ends. The CDR3 nucleotides are TGTGCCAGCCGACTGAACAGGGATGCGCAGTATTTT. Translated: CASRLNRDAQYF.

This clonotype was detected a few times. V gene TRBV20-1 combines with J gene TRBJ1-1, with D hard to call. This CDR3 has 14 residues. Per the germline V gene, CDR1 is DFQATT and CDR2 is SNEGSKA (reference sequence). V was trimmed by 6 bases and J by 1 base, leaving 15 bases between them. CDR3 nucleotides: TGCAGTGCCAACCCAGCAGGATCGAACACTGAAGCTTTCTTT. Its translation: CSANPAGSNTEAFF.

In the case of this clonotype: Given a much more abundant clone one base away, this may be a read error. The V and J genes are TRBV25-1 and TRBJ1-2; unclear D gene. The CDR3 covers 13 residues. Germline V gene lookup returns CDR1 MGHDK and CDR2 SYGVNS. CDR3 nucleotides: TGTGCCAGCAGTTGGAGGGATCGCTATGGCTACGCCTTC. Its translation is CASSWRDRYGYAF.

This clonotype was seen at least ten times. V and J are TRBV6-4 and TRBJ2-1; D is ambiguous. Germline V gives CDR1 MRHNA, CDR2 SNTAGT. Trimming pared 0 bases from V and 4 bases from J, leaving 13 bases between. There are 16 residues in the CDR3. CDR3 sequence (DNA): TGTGCCAGCAGTGACTCGGGGTCAGAAAGTTACAATGAGCAGTTCTTC. Residues: CASSDSGSESYNEQFF.

This clonotype appeared many times. The chain combines TRBV12-5 with TRBJ1-6, with a weak D call TRBD1 (5 bases). From germline, CDR1 is LGHNT and CDR2 FRNRAP. The CDR3 sequence is 13 residues long. The germline V and J ends were trimmed by 6 bases and 7 bases, with 10 bases remaining between them. The CDR3 bases are TGTGCTAGTGGCAGGGAGTCCAATTCACCCCTCCACTTT. This gives the protein CASGRESNSPLHF. Full variable domain (missing parts from reference TRBV12-5 and TRBJ1-6): DARVTQTPRHKVTEMGQEVTMRCQPILGHNTVFWYRQTMMQGLELLAYFRNRAPLDDSGMPKDRFSAEMPDATLATLKIQPSEPRDSAVYFCASGRESNSPLHFGNGTRLTVT.

This clonotype appeared many times. This chain uses TRBV12-3 or TRBV12-4 with TRBJ1-5, with TRBD1 identical over 7 bases. The V gene end was trimmed by 5 bases and the J gene end by 3 bases; junction bases not matched to a gene: 7. The CDR3 contains 15 residues. The CDR3 DNA reads as TGTGCCAGCAGTGTTACGGGACAGTTCAATCAGCCCCAGCATTTT. Translation: CASSVTGQFNQPQHF.

On this clonotype: A much larger clone lies a single base off, so this may be a read error. This chain connects TRBV7-9 to TRBJ2-1, with D tentatively TRBD1 (6 bases). CDR3 length equals 15 residues. Per germline, CDR1 SEHNR and CDR2 FQNEAQ (reference sequence). CDR3 bases: TGTGCCAGCAGCCACCGGGACATAAAGTACAATAAGCAGTTCTTC. This gives the protein CASSHRDIKYNKQFF.

The chain joins TRBV4-3 to TRBJ1-4; 9 bases agree with TRBD1. Per germline, CDR1 LGHNA and CDR2 YSLEER. The CDR3 extends over 15 amino acids. Trimming cost V 2 bases and J 6 bases; bases outside gene matches: 4. The DNA of the CDR3 is TGCGCCAGCAGCCAATCCGGGACAGGGTATGAAAAACTGTTTTTT. It codes for CASSQSGTGYEKLFF.

This clonotype has ten or more counts. The chain recombines TRBV7-6 with TRBJ1-6; D might be TRBD1 (5 bases). Deletions cut 5 bases from V and 7 bases from J, with 12 bases between. Germline V gene data show CDR1 as SGHVS and CDR2 as FNYEAQ. This CDR3 has 14 amino acids. This CDR3 is CASSAGDHNSPLHF. The CDR3 region has the DNA TGTGCCAGCAGCGCGGGGGATCACAATTCACCCCTCCACTTT.

This clonotype occurred many times. This sequence joins TRBV24-1 and TRBJ2-3, with 8 positions matching TRBD2. After removal of 4 bases from V and 0 bases from J, the junction contained 2 bases not matched to a gene. The germline V gene encodes CDR1 KGHDR and CDR2 SFDVKD. The CDR3 spans 15 residues. Here the CDR3 reads CATSEGGGSTDTQYF. The DNA of the CDR3 is TGTGCCACCAGTGAGGGCGGGGGGAGCACAGATACGCAGTATTTT.

This clonotype was seen ten or more times. The V and J genes are TRBV16 and TRBJ1-5; 10 bases are a match to TRBD1. There are 15 residues in the CDR3. Unmatched junction bases numbered 3, after V lost 1 base and J lost 6 bases. Germline V gene lookup returns CDR1 KGHSY and CDR2 FQNENV. The CDR3 reads CASSQLGTGVQPQHF. CDR3 nucleotide sequence: TGTGCCAGCAGCCAATTGGGGACAGGGGTTCAGCCCCAGCATTTT. Supplemented by reference TRBV16 and TRBJ1-5, the full variable domain reads GEEVAQTPKHLVRGEGQKAKLYCAPIKGHSYVFWYQQVLKNEFKFLISFQNENVFDETGMPKERFSAKCLPNSPCSLEIQATKLEDSAVYFCASSQLGTGVQPQHFGDGTRLSIL.

The table lists this clonotype with many counts. This chain links TRBV20-1 with TRBJ1-2; D is uncertain. CDR1 DFQATT and CDR2 SNEGSKA come from the germline V gene (reference sequence). The CDR3 loop spans 13 amino acids. Trimming removed 6 bases from V and 0 bases from J, with 11 bases in between. The CDR3 region is CSAPVRANYGYTF. The CDR3 region has the DNA TGCAGTGCCCCGGTTAGGGCTAACTATGGCTACACCTTC.

This clonotype was seen many times. The V and J genes are TRBV29-1 and TRBJ1-1; TRBD1 aligns across 7 bases. The CDR3 loop spans 15 amino acids. Germline lookup yields CDR1 SQVTM and CDR2 ANQGSEA. V lost 4 bases, J lost 3 bases, and 11 bases stayed unmatched. The CDR3, as DNA: TGCAGCGTTGCCAAACGGGACAGCGGGTACACTGAAGCTTTCTTT. Its protein is CSVAKRDSGYTEAFF.

This clonotype came up many times. The J gene is TRBJ1-2, the V gene TRBV28; D ambiguous. The CDR3 extends over 14 amino acids. V shed 2 bases and J shed 0 bases, with 7 bases lying between them. Germline V CDR1 and CDR2: MDHEN, SYDVKM. The CDR3: CASSLVGPNYGYTF. The CDR3, as DNA: TGTGCCAGCAGTTTAGTGGGCCCTAACTATGGCTACACCTTC.

In this sample, this clonotype turned up a few times. One end of the junction is discordant with germline, which a read error may explain. The chain links TRBV28 to TRBJ2-7; no firm D call. This CDR3 is built from 14 residues. In germline, CDR1 is MDHEN, CDR2 SYDVKM. CDR3 sequence (DNA): TGTGCCAGCAATTTAGGACGGAGCTCCTACGAGCAGTACTTC. Translated: CASNLGRSSYEQYF.

Only a few counts were recorded for this clonotype. The V call is TRBV28, the J call TRBJ2-7; maybe TRBD1 (6 bases). This CDR3 region has 13 residues. In germline, CDR1 is MDHEN, CDR2 SYDVKM. V was trimmed by 6 bases and J by 4 bases, leaving 13 bases between them. CDR3 nucleotide sequence: TGTGCCAGCAGCCACGCCACAGGGTACGAGCAGTACTTC. Its protein is CASSHATGYEQYF.

This clonotype was detected many times. The CDR3 here is CATSRSRDRGYGYTF. CDR3 coding DNA: TGTGCCACCAGCAGATCGAGGGACAGGGGTTATGGCTACACCTTC. The chain has TRBV15 and TRBJ1-2, with 10 positions matching TRBD1. J lost 5 bases, V lost 2 bases, and 5 bases had no gene match. Germline CDR1 LNHNV, CDR2 YYDKDF (reference sequence). CDR3 size: 15 residues. The full variable domain, in which reference TRBV15 and TRBJ1-2 provide the parts outside the CDR3, is DAMVIQNPRYQVTQFGKPVTLSCSQTLNHNVMYWYQQKSSQAPKLLFHYYDKDFNNEADTPDNFQSRRPNTSFCFLDIRSPGLGDTAMYLCATSRSRDRGYGYTFGSGTRLTVV.

The sample holds many counts of this clonotype. The CDR3 reads CASSNGGRERYGYTF. The DNA for the CDR3 is TGTGCCAGCAGCAATGGGGGGAGGGAGCGGTATGGCTACACCTTC. This chain joins TRBV7-2 and TRBJ1-2, with a possible D match to TRBD1 (5 bases). V lost 5 bases and J 5 bases, leaving 18 bases between the germline ends. This CDR3 spans 15 amino acids. CDR1 is SGHTA and CDR2 is FQGNSA in the germline V gene.

This clonotype was observed at least ten times. The V call is TRBV5-1, the J call TRBJ2-5; no reliable D call. The CDR3 runs 13 residues. V gave up 4 bases and J gave up 0 bases, with 7 bases separating them. Germline V lookup: CDR1 SGHRS, CDR2 YFSETQ. CDR3 DNA: TGCGCCAGCAGCGTCCGGGACCAAGAGACCCAGTACTTC. It is translated as CASSVRDQETQYF.

This clonotype showed up many times. The rearrangement links TRBV13 to TRBJ1-2, with TRBD1 matching 8 bases. The CDR3 is 14 residues long. Germline V CDR1 and CDR2: PRHDT, FYEKMQ (reference sequence). The V and J ends lost 5 bases and 3 bases, in that order; junction bases with no gene match: 5. DNA for the CDR3: TGTGCCAGCAGCCCGGACAGGGATGACTATGGCTACACCTTC. Protein: CASSPDRDDYGYTF.

In this sample, this clonotype turned up many times. This chain connects TRBV5-1 to TRBJ1-2; D unresolved. V gave up 0 bases and J gave up 5 bases, with 5 bases separating them. Looked up from germline, CDR1 is SGHRS and CDR2 is YFSETQ. This CDR3 contains 12 residues. The CDR3 protein is CASSLEGYGYTF. In DNA, the CDR3 is TGCGCCAGCAGCTTGGAGGGATATGGCTACACCTTC.

This clonotype was seen many times. This chain links TRBV7-2 with TRBJ2-5; D is unclear. CDR1 is SGHTA and CDR2 is FQGNSA in the germline V gene. Trimming pared 1 base from V and 0 bases from J, leaving 12 bases between. The CDR3 has 16 amino acids. The CDR3 DNA follows: TGTGCCAGCAGCTTAGGGATTTCTTGGTACCAAGAGACCCAGTACTTC. Translation: CASSLGISWYQETQYF.

The chain carries TRBV5-4 and TRBJ1-1; 10 nucleotides line up with TRBD1. This CDR3 has 14 residues. Germline CDR1 is SGHNT and CDR2 is YYREEE (reference sequence). J gave up 4 bases and V 4 bases, and 4 bases lay outside the gene matches. CDR3: CASSGDRGGTEAFF. CDR3 nucleotides: TGTGCCAGCAGCGGGGACAGGGGAGGCACTGAAGCTTTCTTT.